This T cell receptor beta chain was sequenced for a study of T cell responses to AZD1222 COVID-19 vaccine. Study-level points and caveats: Baseline testing showed seropositivity in only six AZD1222 recipients. Most donors were white British, females outnumbered males, and clonal diversity was possibly underestimated.

Some clones are missing from TCRdb's copy, which holds only in-frame ones; the method was immunoSEQ multiplex PCR. Altogether some 72,000 clones are present, 92% being singletons, with the ten largest covering around 7.1%. As for this clone: Its antigen is currently unknown.

The CDR3 consists of 17 residues. V shed 3 bases, J shed 6 bases, and the junction held 9 bases outside the gene matches. From germline, CDR1 is MDHEN and CDR2 SYDVKM. The rearrangement links TRBV28 to TRBJ2-2; TRBD1 aligns across 11 bases. The receptor comes from an adult in good health. Sequenced here: peripheral blood, sampled on day 0 of MenACWY control vaccination. The CDR3 spells CASSLPGQGVFSGELFF. The DNA for the CDR3 is TGTGCCAGCAGTTTGCCGGGACAGGGGGTTTTCTCCGGGGAGCTGTTTTTT.